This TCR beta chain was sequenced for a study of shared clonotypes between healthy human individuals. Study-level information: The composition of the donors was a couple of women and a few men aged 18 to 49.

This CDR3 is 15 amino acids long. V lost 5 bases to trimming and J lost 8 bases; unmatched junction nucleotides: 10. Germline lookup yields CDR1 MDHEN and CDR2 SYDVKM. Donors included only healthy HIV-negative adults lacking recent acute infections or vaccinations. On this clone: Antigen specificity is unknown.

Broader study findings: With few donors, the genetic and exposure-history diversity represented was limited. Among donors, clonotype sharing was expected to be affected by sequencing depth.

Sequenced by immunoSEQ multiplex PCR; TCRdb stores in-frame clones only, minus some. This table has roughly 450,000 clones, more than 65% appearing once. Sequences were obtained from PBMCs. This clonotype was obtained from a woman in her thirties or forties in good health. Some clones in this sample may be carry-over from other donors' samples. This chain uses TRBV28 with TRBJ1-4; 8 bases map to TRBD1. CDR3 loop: CASSGETGVWEKLFF. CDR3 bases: TGTGCCAGCAGTGGGGAGACAGGGGTGTGGGAAAAACTGTTTTTT.